Listed below are T cell receptor beta chains from one sample, sequenced in a study of cytomegalovirus exposure and HLA in healthy donors. TCRdb's copy holds only in-frame clones and misses some; the assay was immunoSEQ multiplex PCR. Here the sample spans around 76,000 clones, about two thirds being singletons. The source material was PBMCs. All receptors derive from a woman aged 50 to 60 in good health and CMV-seropositive. The CDR3 runs from the conserved cysteine through the conserved F or W. Fields, in order: D gene, J gene, V gene, CDR3 length, clone size, CDR3 protein, CDR3 DNA. The D gene is left open where the match is weak. Only some rows state a clone size, as once, few, many or a class for expanded clones.

. | TRBJ1-1 | TRBV19 | 15 | few | CASSIGSTVNTEAFF | TGTGCCAGTAGTATAGGCTCGACAGTGAACACTGAAGCTTTCTTT
TRBD2 | TRBJ2-1 | TRBV7-3 | 16 | . | CASSPLIAGGRNEQFF | TGTGCCAGCAGCCCCCTGATAGCGGGAGGAAGGAATGAGCAGTTCTTC
TRBD2 | TRBJ2-7 | TRBV7-9 | 16 | . | CASSAFYLGGSYEQYF | TGTGCCAGCAGCGCTTTTTATCTCGGCGGGAGCTACGAGCAGTACTTC
TRBD1 | TRBJ2-1 | TRBV5-1 | 16 | . | CASSPHDRELYNEQFF | TGCGCCAGCAGCCCCCACGACAGGGAACTCTACAATGAGCAGTTCTTC
. | TRBJ2-3 | TRBV27 | 14 | few | CASRTGTSTDTQYF | TGTGCCAGCAGGACAGGGACTAGTACAGATACGCAGTATTTT
TRBD1 | TRBJ1-5 | TRBV7-9 | 17 | . | CASSLAYETGNNQPQHF | TGTGCCAGCAGCTTAGCTTACGAGACAGGGAACAATCAGCCCCAGCATTTT
TRBD2 | TRBJ2-1 | TRBV5-1 | 12 | . | CASMSGSHEQFF | TGCGCCAGCATGAGCGGGAGCCATGAGCAGTTCTTC
TRBD2 | TRBJ2-5 | TRBV7-2 | 18 | . | CASSLVGGLAELRETQYF | TGTGCCAGCAGCTTAGTAGGGGGACTAGCGGAACTCCGAGAGACCCAGTACTTC
. | TRBJ1-1 | TRBV28 | 13 | . | CASSRQLNTEAFF | TGTGCCAGCAGTCGACAGCTGAACACTGAAGCTTTCTTT
TRBD2 | TRBJ2-5 | TRBV7-2 | 15 | . | CASSFSSGVRETQYF | TGTGCCAGCAGCTTCTCTAGCGGGGTACGGGAGACCCAGTACTTC
TRBD1 | TRBJ2-1 | TRBV5-1 | 16 | . | CASSLAGQATYNEQFF | TGCGCCAGCAGCTTGGCAGGACAGGCGACCTACAATGAGCAGTTCTTC